Shown below are 5 T cell receptor beta chains from a single sample sequenced in a study of T cells in Graves' hyperthyroidism and ophthalmopathy. Amplification targeted TCR beta CDR3 regions from RNA transcripts. The HTBI primer set served for first-round RT-PCR of the TCR CDR3. From the multiplex PCR reads, TCRdb called clonotypes with MiXCR, one entry per CDR3 protein. The sample comprises approximately 560,000 distinct CDR3 sequences, around 45% of which are singletons, and about 7.9% rests with the top ten. Sequencing was carried out using peripheral blood or thyroid tissue (not recorded which). Receptors were obtained from a woman between 18 and 29 years old with Graves' hyperthyroidism.

This clonotype showed up just once. This chain joins TRBV5-1 and TRBJ2-7, with 10 nucleotides matching TRBD2. Germline CDR1 SGHRS, CDR2 YFSETQ. With V trimmed by 1 base and J by 0 bases, 7 bases remained unmatched. CDR3 length: 17 residues. The CDR3 DNA reads TGCGCCAGCAGCTTGATGGGACTAGCGCCTAGCTCCTACGAGCAGTACTTC. This translates into CASSLMGLAPSSYEQYF.

Only a few counts were recorded for this clonotype. The gene calls are TRBV7-8 and TRBJ1-4; D perhaps matches TRBD1 (5 bases). The CDR3 covers 15 residues. Germline assignment: CDR1 SGHVS and CDR2 FQNEAQ. Trimming cost V 5 bases and J 8 bases, with 18 bases left between them. CDR3 residues: CASSRAGGGGEKLFF. CDR3 in DNA: TGTGCCAGCAGCCGGGCGGGGGGAGGAGGGGAAAAACTGTTTTTT.

The V gene is TRBV20-1, the J gene TRBJ2-7; D remains unclear. This CDR3 region has 14 residues. Germline V gene sequence: CDR1 DFQATT, CDR2 SNEGSKA (reference sequence). Deletions cut 0 bases from V and 7 bases from J, with 16 bases between. As DNA, the CDR3 is TGCAGTGCTAGAGATACAAGCCGGTATAGGGAGCAGTACTTC. It encodes CSARDTSRYREQYF.

This clonotype was counted many times. This chain uses TRBV24-1 with TRBJ2-7, with D possibly TRBD2 on 5 matching bases. Between the trimmed V and J ends, which lost 1 base and 3 bases, there was a span of 12 bases. The CDR3 length is 15 residues. Germline values: CDR1 KGHDR, CDR2 SFDVKD. The CDR3 DNA reads TGTGCCACCAGTGATTTTCGGAGGCCGGGCTACGAGCAGTACTTC. This codes for CATSDFRRPGYEQYF.

This clonotype has just a few counts. This rearrangement joins TRBV2 to TRBJ1-4; D is possibly TRBD1 (5 bases). CDR3 length: 14 amino acids. CDR1 and CDR2 from the germline V gene are SNHLY and FYNNEI. V was shortened by 5 bases and J by 5 bases, with 12 bases between the two germline ends. DNA for the CDR3: TGTGCCAGCAGTTTAATGACAGAGAATGAAAAACTGTTTTTT. Amino acids: CASSLMTENEKLFF.